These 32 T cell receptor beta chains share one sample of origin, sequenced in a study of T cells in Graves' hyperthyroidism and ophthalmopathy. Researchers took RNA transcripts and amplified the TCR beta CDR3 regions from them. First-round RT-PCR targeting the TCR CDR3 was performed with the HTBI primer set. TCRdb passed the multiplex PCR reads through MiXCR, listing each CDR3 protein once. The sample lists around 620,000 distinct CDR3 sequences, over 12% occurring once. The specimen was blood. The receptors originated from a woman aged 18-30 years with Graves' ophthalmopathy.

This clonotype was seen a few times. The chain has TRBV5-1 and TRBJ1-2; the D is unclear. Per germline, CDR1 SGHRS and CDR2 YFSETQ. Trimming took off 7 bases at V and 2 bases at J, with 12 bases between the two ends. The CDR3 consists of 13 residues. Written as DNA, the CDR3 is TGCGCCAGCGCTCCTAGGGAAAACTATGGCTACACCTTC. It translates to CASAPRENYGYTF.

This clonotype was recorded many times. CDR3 in amino acids: CASRKAEGRVPSYEQYF. For the CDR3, the DNA is TGTGCCAGCAGGAAGGCGGAGGGGAGGGTTCCTTCCTACGAGCAGTACTTC. The genes are TRBV6-1 and TRBJ2-7; 7 bases map to TRBD2. After removal of 6 bases from V and 1 base from J, the junction contained 15 bases not matched to a gene. Germline V gene data show CDR1 as MNHNS and CDR2 as SASEGT. The CDR3 has 17 amino acids.

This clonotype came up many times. DNA for the CDR3: TGTGCCAGCAGTTACCACCCACCGGACCAGGACAGGGCCTTGTTCACTGAAGCTTTCTTT. It yields the protein CASSYHPPDQDRALFTEAFF. This chain uses TRBV6-6 with TRBJ1-1; 8 bases are shared with TRBD1. Germline V gene lookup returns CDR1 MNHNY and CDR2 SVGAGI (reference sequence). The CDR3 is 20 amino acids. J was trimmed by 4 bases and V by 2 bases; bases with no gene match: 21.

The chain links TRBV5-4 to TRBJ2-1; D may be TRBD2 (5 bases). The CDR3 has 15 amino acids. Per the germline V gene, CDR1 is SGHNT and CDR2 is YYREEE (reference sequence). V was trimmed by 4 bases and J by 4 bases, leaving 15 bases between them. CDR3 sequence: CASSLTGERYNEQFF. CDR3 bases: TGTGCCAGCAGCCTGACCGGGGAGCGGTACAATGAGCAGTTCTTC.

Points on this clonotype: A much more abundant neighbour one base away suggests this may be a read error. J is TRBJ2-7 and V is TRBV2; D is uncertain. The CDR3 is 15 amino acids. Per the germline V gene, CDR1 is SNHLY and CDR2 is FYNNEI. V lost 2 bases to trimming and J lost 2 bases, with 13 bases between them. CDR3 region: CASSEKISIPYEQYF. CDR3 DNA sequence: TGTGCCAGCAGTGAAAAGATCTCAATCCCCTACGAGCAGTACTTC. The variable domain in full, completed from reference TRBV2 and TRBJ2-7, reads EPEVTQTPSHQVTQMGQEVILRCVPISNHLYFYWYRQILGQKVEFLVSFYNNEISEKSEIFDDQFSVERPDGSNFTLKIRSTKLEDSAMYFCASSEKISIPYEQYFGPGTRLTVT.

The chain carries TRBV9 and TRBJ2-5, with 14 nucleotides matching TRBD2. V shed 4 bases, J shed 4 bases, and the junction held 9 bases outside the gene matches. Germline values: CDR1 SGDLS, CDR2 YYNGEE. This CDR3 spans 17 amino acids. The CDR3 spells CASSPGTSGSGGETQYF. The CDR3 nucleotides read TGTGCCAGCAGCCCAGGGACTAGCGGGAGTGGGGGAGAGACCCAGTACTTC.

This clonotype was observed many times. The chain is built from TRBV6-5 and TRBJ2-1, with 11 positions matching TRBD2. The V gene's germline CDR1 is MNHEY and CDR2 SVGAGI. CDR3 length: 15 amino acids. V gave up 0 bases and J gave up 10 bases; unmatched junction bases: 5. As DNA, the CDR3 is TGTGCCAGCAGTTACTCGACTAGCGGGAAGGGGGAGCAGTTCTTC. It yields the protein CASSYSTSGKGEQFF.

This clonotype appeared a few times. This chain's CDR3 is CSVEDGGVGYTF. The DNA of the CDR3 is TGCAGCGTTGAAGACGGGGGGGTAGGCTACACCTTC. This chain joins TRBV29-1 and TRBJ1-2; tentatively, D is TRBD1 (5 bases). Trimming shortened V by 0 bases and J by 8 bases, and 10 bases separated the two germline ends. CDR3 length: 12 residues. Germline values: CDR1 SQVTM, CDR2 ANQGSEA.

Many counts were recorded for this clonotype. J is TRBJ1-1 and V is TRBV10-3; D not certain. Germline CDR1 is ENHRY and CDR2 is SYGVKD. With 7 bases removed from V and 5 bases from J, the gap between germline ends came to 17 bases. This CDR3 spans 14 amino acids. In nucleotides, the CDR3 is TGTGCCATCAAGCTGGACCGCCGTGGGACTGAAGCTTTCTTT. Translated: CAIKLDRRGTEAFF.

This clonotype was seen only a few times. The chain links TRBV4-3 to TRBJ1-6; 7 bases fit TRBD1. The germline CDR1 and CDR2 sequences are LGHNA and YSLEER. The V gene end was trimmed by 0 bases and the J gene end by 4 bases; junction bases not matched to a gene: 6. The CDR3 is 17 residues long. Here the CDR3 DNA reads TGCGCCAGCAGCCAAGATCGGGCAGGGGGATATAATTCACCCCTCCACTTT. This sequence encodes CASSQDRAGGYNSPLHF.

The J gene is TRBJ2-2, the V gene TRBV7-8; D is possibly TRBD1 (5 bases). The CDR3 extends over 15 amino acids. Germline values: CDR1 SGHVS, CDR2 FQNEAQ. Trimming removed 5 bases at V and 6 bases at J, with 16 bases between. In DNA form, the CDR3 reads TGTGCCAGCAGCCTTCCCAGGGTTCGGCCCGGGGAGCTGTTTTTT. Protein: CASSLPRVRPGELFF.

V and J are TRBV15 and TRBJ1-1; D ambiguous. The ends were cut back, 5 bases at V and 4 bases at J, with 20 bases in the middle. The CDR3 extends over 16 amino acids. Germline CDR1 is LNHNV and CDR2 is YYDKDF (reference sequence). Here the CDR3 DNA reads TGTGCCACCAGCGGACCAAAACCAAGATGGGCCACTGAAGCTTTCTTT. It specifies CATSGPKPRWATEAFF.

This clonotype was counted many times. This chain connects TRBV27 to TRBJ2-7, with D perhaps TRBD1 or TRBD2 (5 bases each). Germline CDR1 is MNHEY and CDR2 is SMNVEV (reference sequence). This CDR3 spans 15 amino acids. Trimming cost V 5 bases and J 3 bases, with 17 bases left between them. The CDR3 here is CASSRISGTGYEQYF. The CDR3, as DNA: TGTGCCAGCAGTCGAATCTCAGGGACGGGCTACGAGCAGTACTTC.

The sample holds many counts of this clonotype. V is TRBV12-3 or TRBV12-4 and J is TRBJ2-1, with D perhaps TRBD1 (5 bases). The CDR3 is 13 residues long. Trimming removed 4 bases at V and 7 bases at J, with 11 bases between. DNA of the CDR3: TGTGCCAGCAGTTCGCTCCAGGGTAATGAGCAGTTCTTC. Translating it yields CASSSLQGNEQFF.

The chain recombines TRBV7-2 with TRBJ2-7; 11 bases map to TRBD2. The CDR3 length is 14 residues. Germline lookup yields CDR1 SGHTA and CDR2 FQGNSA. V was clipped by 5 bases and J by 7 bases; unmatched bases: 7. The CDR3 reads CASSLTSGAPEQYF. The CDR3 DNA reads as TGTGCCAGCAGCCTGACTAGCGGGGCCCCGGAGCAGTACTTC.

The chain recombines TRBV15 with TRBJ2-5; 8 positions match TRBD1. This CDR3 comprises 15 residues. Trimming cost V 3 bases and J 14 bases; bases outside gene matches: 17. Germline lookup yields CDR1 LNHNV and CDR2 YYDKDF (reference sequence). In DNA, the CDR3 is TGTGCCACCAGCAGCAGCCTGAGACAGGGGTTAATCCAATACTTC. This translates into CATSSSLRQGLIQYF.

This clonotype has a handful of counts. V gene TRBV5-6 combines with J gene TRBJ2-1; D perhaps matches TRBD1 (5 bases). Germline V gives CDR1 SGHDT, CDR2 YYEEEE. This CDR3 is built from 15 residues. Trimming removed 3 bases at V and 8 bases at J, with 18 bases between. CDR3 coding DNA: TGTGCCAGCAGCTCTGTCTACGGCAGGGCAGATGAGCAGTTCTTC. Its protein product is CASSSVYGRADEQFF.

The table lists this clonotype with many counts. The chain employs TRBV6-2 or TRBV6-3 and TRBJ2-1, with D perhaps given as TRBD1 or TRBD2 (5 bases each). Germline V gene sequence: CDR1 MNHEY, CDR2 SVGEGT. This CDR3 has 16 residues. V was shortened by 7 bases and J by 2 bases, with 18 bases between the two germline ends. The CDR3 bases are TGTGCCAGCACCGTGACGAGGGGTAACCCCTACAATGAGCAGTTCTTC. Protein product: CASTVTRGNPYNEQFF.

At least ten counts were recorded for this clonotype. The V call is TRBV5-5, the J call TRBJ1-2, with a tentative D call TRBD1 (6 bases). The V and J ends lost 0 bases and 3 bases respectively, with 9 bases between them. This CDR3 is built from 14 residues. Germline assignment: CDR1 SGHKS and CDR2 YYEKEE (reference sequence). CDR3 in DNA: TGTGCCAGCAGCTTGGGGGCAGGGGACTATGGCTACACCTTC. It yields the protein CASSLGAGDYGYTF.

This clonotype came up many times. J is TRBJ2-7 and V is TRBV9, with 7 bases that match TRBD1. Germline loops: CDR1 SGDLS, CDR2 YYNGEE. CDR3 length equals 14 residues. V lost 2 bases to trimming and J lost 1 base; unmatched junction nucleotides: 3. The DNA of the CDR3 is TGTGCCAGCAGCGTTACAGGGGTATCCTACGAGCAGTACTTC. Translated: CASSVTGVSYEQYF.

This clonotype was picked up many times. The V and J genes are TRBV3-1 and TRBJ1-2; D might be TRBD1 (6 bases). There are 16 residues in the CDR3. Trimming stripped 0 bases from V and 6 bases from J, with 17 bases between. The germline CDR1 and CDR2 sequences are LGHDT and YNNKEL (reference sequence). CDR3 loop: CASSQDWDMRPDGYTF. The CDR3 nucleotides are TGTGCCAGCAGCCAAGATTGGGACATGAGGCCTGATGGCTACACCTTC.

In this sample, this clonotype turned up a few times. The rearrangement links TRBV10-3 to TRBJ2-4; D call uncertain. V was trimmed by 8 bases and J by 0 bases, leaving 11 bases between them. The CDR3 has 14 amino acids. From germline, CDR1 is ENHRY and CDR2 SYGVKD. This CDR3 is CAISIDLAKNIQYF. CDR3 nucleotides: TGTGCCATCTCGATAGATCTAGCCAAAAACATTCAGTACTTC.

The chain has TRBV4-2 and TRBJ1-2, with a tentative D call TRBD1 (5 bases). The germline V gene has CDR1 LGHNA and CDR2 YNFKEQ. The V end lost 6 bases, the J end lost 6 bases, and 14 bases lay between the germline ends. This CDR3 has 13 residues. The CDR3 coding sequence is TGTGCCAGCAGTTTCTCGGGGACGAATGGCTACACCTTC. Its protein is CASSFSGTNGYTF.

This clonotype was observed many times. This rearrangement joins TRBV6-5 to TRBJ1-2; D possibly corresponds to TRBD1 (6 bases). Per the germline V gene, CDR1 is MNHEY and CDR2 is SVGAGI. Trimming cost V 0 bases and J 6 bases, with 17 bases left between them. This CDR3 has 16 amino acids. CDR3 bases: TGTGCCAGCAGTTACTCGGGGACGCTAGGGGGTGATGGCTACACCTTC. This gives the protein CASSYSGTLGGDGYTF.

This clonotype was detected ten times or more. The CDR3 here is CSARRTGSYEQYF. DNA for the CDR3: TGCAGTGCTAGACGCACAGGGTCCTACGAGCAGTACTTC. The genes are TRBV20-1 and TRBJ2-7, with D perhaps TRBD1 (6 bases). CDR1 is DFQATT and CDR2 is SNEGSKA in the germline V gene (reference sequence). This CDR3 region has 13 residues. The V gene lost 2 bases and the J gene lost 1 base, with 9 bases spanning the gap.

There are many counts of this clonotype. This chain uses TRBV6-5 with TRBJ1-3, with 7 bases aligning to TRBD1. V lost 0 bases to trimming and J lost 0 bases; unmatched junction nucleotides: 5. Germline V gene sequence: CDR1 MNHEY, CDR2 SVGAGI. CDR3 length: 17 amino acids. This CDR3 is CASSYSGQISSGNTIYF. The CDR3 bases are TGTGCCAGCAGTTACTCGGGACAGATAAGCTCTGGAAACACCATATATTTT.

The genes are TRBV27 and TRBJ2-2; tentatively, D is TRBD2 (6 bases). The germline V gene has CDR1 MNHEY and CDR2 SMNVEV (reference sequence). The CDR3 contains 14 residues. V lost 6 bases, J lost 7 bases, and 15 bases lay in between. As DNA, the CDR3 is TGTGCCAGCAGCCCCGGGACTCGACACGGGGAGCTGTTTTTT. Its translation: CASSPGTRHGELFF.

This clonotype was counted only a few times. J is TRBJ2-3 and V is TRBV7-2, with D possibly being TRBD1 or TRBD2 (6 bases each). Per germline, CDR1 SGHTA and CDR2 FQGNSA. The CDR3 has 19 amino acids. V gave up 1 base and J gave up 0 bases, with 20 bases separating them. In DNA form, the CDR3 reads TGTGCCAGCAGCTTAGAAGGAAAGGGGGGACTGGCTAGCACAGATACGCAGTATTTT. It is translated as CASSLEGKGGLASTDTQYF.

CDR3 nucleotides: TGTGCCAGCAGCTCAAACTTGGGACTAGCGGGAGACAATGAGCAGTTCTTC. It specifies CASSSNLGLAGDNEQFF. V and J are TRBV11-3 and TRBJ2-1; 14 bases agree with TRBD2. The CDR3 is made up of 17 amino acids. V lost 4 bases and J lost 5; bases outside the gene matches: 7. The germline gives CDR1 SGHNT, CDR2 YENEEA.

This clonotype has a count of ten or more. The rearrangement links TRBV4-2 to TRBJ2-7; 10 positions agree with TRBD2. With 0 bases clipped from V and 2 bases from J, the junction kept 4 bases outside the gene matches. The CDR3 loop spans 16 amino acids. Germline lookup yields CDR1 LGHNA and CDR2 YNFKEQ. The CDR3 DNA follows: TGTGCCAGCAGCCAAGATTCTAGCGGGAGCGCCTACGAGCAGTACTTC. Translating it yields CASSQDSSGSAYEQYF.

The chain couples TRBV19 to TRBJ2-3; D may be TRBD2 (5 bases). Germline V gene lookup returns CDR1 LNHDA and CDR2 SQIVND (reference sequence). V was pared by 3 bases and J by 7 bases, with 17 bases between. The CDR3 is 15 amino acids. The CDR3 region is CASSIIARGLNTQYF. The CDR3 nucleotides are TGTGCCAGTAGTATCATAGCGAGAGGGCTGAATACGCAGTATTTT.

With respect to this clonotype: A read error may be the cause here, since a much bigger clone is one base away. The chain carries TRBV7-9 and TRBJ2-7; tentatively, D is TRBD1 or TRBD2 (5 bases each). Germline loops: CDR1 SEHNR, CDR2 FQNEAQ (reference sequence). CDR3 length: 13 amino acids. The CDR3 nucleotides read TGTGCCAGCAGCCCCGCATCCATGGGGGAGCTGTACTTC. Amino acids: CASSPASMGELYF. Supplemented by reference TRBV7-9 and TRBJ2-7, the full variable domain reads DTGVSQNPRHKITKRGQNVTFRCDPISEHNRLYWYRQTLGQGPEFLTYFQNEAQLEKSRLLSDRFSAERPKGSFSTLEIQRTEQGDSAMYLCASSPASMGELYFGPGTRLTVT.